Below, one T cell receptor beta chain is given with its context. Per the study methods: Reference gene primer amplification gave nucleated cell count estimates. The data were produced by immunoSEQ multiplex PCR, yet TCRdb's version contains in-frame clones alone and is incomplete. V and J calls and clone size are given by that table; D and trimming were obtained from the DNA. In the table there are 250,000 to 300,000 clones, roughly 86% of which are singletons. The data stem from a study of blood T cell repertoires in COVID-19. Across the study: PBMCs, B-cell-depleted T cells, or T cells were the source of the cDNA or gDNA that made up the material.

The CDR3 consists of 15 residues. Germline CDR1 and CDR2: MNHNS and SASEGT. V shed 1 base and J 7 bases; nucleotides not matched to a gene: 9. This chain connects TRBV6-1 to TRBJ1-2, with 7 nucleotides matching TRBD1. The specimen sequenced was PBMCs or T cells enriched from blood (not recorded which). This TCR derives from a woman aged 55 to 70 who had recovered from COVID-19. Here the CDR3 reads CASSEGWTGIAGYTF. DNA of the CDR3: TGTGCCAGCAGTGAAGGGTGGACAGGTATAGCTGGCTACACCTTC.